One sample yielded the 8 T cell receptor beta chains listed below, sequenced in a study of T cells in localized non-small cell lung cancer (TCRdb year 2020). Library preparation employed the immunoSEQ multiplex PCR assay. In its TCRdb copy, this immuneACCESS table keeps in-frame sequences only and misses some clones. Where compared with another copy, unresolved V genes explain less than half of these, and the others have no known cause. The sample data list approximately 17,000 clones, and about 80% of these were observed just once. The ten top clones hold about 31% of the sample. The sequenced sample was peripheral blood, obtained before any cancer treatment. These receptors all stem from a male donor aged 60 or over with stage I lung adenocarcinoma.

CDR3 sequence reads: CASSETTTGELFF. As DNA, the CDR3 is TGTGCCAGCAGTGAAACCACCACCGGGGAGCTGTTTTTT. V gene TRBV2 combines with J gene TRBJ2-2; the D is unclear. The CDR3 length is 13 residues. CDR1 SNHLY and CDR2 FYNNEI come from the germline V gene. V lost 2 bases and J lost 4, with 5 bases in between.

This rearrangement joins TRBV30 to TRBJ2-7; maybe TRBD1 (5 bases). CDR3 length equals 14 residues. V was trimmed by 2 bases and J by 1 base, leaving 12 bases between them. Looked up from germline, CDR1 is GTSNPN and CDR2 is SVGIG (reference sequence). CDR3 sequence reads: CAWSFDRQSYEQYF. The DNA for the CDR3 is TGTGCCTGGAGTTTTGACAGACAATCCTACGAGCAGTACTTC.

The chain links TRBV29-1 to TRBJ2-2; 9 nucleotides align to TRBD1. Germline CDR1 and CDR2: SQVTM and ANQGSEA. V was clipped by 7 bases and J by 4 bases; unmatched bases: 4. CDR3 length: 13 amino acids. For the CDR3, the DNA is TGCAGCGGGGGGACAGGGAGCACCGGGGAGCTGTTTTTT. Amino acids: CSGGTGSTGELFF.

The chain couples TRBV4-2 to TRBJ2-1, with TRBD2 matching 9 bases. V shed 4 bases, J shed 9 bases, and the junction held 13 bases outside the gene matches. The germline gives CDR1 LGHNA, CDR2 YNFKEQ. There are 16 residues in the CDR3. This CDR3 is CASSPPSGEEFGEQFF. The CDR3 DNA sequence: TGTGCCAGCAGCCCTCCTAGCGGGGAGGAGTTTGGTGAGCAGTTCTTC.

The chain combines TRBV6-4 with TRBJ2-3, with 9 bases that match TRBD1. Trimming removed 2 bases from V and 4 bases from J; junction bases left unmatched: 7. Germline CDR1 MRHNA, CDR2 SNTAGT. The CDR3 has 16 amino acids. The DNA of the CDR3 is TGTGCCAGCAGTGACCTTACAGGGGGCGCGCCAGATACGCAGTATTTT. Residues: CASSDLTGGAPDTQYF.

The chain employs TRBV11-2 and TRBJ1-1; D possibly corresponds to TRBD1 (6 bases). The CDR3 runs 14 residues. The germline CDR1 and CDR2 sequences are SGHAT and FQNNGV. Trimming removed 4 bases at V and 1 base at J, with 10 bases between. The CDR3 DNA follows: TGTGCCAGCAGCTCTAGGGGGGGGAACACTGAAGCTTTCTTT. Amino acids: CASSSRGGNTEAFF.

The gene calls are TRBV6-6 and TRBJ2-2; TRBD2 agrees at 9 bases. CDR3 size: 16 residues. CDR1 and CDR2 from the germline V gene are MNHNY and SVGAGI (reference sequence). The trim removed 5 bases at V and 5 bases at J, leaving 9 bases unmatched. In DNA form, the CDR3 reads TGTGCCAGCAGTCGAAGTAGCGGGAGAGGTACCGGGGAGCTGTTTTTT. This gives the protein CASSRSSGRGTGELFF.

The chain has TRBV19 and TRBJ1-4, with 10 positions matching TRBD1. From germline, CDR1 is LNHDA and CDR2 SQIVND (reference sequence). V lost 9 bases, J lost 8 bases, and 9 bases stayed unmatched. CDR3 length: 14 amino acids. In DNA form, the CDR3 reads TGTGCCAGCCACGGGACAGGGGTACCAGAAAAACTGTTTTTT. This gives the protein CASHGTGVPEKLFF.